Given below is one T cell receptor (beta chain) in context. Antigen unknown. These data belong to a study of a mutant IDH1 vaccine in newly diagnosed glioma. On the study more broadly: A roughly 60% male, approximately 38% female split and a mean age of approximately 40 years characterized treated patients. Findings of the study overall: Vaccine-induced immune responses were detected in roughly 93% of patients.

This CDR3 spans 15 amino acids. J lost 4 bases, V lost 2 bases, and 4 bases had no gene match. CDR1 and CDR2 (germline): MGHRA, YSYEKL. Clones were read by immunoSEQ multiplex PCR, and TCRdb kept only the in-frame ones, dropping some. The data hold tens of thousands of clones, with 93% observed a single time. Indicated time point: baseline, week 1 (first vaccination visit). Treatment described: pre-vaccination baseline after standard-of-care therapy. Donors had new IDH1-mutant astrocytomas of WHO grade 3 or 4 (ATRX-lost). The V call is TRBV4-1, the J call TRBJ1-2; TRBD1 agrees at 10 bases. The sample in question was PBMCs, obtained from a glioma patient treated with radiotherapy, temozolomide or both. The sequence was obtained from a man aged 35 to 55 with glioma. For the CDR3, the DNA is TGCGCCAGCAGCCAAAGGACAGGGGGGACCTATGGCTACACCTTC. Protein sequence: CASSQRTGGTYGYTF.